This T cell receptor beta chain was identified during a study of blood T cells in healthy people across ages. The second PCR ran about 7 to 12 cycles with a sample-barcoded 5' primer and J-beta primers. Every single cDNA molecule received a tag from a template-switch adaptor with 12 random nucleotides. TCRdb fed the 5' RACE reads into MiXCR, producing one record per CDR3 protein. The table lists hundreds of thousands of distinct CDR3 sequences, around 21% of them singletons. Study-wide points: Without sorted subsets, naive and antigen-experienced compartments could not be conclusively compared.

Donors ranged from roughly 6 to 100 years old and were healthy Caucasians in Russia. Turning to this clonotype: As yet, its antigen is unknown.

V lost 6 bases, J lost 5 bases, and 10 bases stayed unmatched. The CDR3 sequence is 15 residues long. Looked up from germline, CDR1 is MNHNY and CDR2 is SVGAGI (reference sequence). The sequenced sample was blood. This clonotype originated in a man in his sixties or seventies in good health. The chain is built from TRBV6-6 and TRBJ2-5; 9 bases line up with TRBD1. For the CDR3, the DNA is TGTGCCAGCAGCCCGAACAGGGGGCGCTTCGAGACCCAGTACTTC. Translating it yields CASSPNRGRFETQYF.